This T cell receptor (beta chain) came from a study of cytomegalovirus exposure and HLA in healthy donors. Trimming cost V 4 bases and J 9 bases, with 20 bases left between them. The V gene's germline CDR1 is SGDLS and CDR2 YYNGEE. This CDR3 is built from 15 residues. PCR was performed using 60 Vbeta and 13 Jbeta primers. The method was immunoSEQ multiplex PCR; TCRdb's version includes in-frame clones alone and lacks a portion of them. The table records 74,000 or so clones, about 79% of them present only once. General study results and limits: In an earlier analysis, most TCR beta V segments were productive about 90% or about 30% of the time. Rarity characterized most TCR sequences, yet some public TCRs appeared in many donors.

Comments on this clone: Its antigen is currently unknown.

The chain links TRBV9 to TRBJ1-3; D perhaps matches TRBD1 (6 bases). The sequence was collected from a male donor in good health and CMV-seropositive. The sequencing input was PBMCs. The CDR3, as DNA: TGTGCCAGCAGCCCAGCTGGAGAGGGGGGGACCACCATATATTTT. It yields the protein CASSPAGEGGTTIYF.